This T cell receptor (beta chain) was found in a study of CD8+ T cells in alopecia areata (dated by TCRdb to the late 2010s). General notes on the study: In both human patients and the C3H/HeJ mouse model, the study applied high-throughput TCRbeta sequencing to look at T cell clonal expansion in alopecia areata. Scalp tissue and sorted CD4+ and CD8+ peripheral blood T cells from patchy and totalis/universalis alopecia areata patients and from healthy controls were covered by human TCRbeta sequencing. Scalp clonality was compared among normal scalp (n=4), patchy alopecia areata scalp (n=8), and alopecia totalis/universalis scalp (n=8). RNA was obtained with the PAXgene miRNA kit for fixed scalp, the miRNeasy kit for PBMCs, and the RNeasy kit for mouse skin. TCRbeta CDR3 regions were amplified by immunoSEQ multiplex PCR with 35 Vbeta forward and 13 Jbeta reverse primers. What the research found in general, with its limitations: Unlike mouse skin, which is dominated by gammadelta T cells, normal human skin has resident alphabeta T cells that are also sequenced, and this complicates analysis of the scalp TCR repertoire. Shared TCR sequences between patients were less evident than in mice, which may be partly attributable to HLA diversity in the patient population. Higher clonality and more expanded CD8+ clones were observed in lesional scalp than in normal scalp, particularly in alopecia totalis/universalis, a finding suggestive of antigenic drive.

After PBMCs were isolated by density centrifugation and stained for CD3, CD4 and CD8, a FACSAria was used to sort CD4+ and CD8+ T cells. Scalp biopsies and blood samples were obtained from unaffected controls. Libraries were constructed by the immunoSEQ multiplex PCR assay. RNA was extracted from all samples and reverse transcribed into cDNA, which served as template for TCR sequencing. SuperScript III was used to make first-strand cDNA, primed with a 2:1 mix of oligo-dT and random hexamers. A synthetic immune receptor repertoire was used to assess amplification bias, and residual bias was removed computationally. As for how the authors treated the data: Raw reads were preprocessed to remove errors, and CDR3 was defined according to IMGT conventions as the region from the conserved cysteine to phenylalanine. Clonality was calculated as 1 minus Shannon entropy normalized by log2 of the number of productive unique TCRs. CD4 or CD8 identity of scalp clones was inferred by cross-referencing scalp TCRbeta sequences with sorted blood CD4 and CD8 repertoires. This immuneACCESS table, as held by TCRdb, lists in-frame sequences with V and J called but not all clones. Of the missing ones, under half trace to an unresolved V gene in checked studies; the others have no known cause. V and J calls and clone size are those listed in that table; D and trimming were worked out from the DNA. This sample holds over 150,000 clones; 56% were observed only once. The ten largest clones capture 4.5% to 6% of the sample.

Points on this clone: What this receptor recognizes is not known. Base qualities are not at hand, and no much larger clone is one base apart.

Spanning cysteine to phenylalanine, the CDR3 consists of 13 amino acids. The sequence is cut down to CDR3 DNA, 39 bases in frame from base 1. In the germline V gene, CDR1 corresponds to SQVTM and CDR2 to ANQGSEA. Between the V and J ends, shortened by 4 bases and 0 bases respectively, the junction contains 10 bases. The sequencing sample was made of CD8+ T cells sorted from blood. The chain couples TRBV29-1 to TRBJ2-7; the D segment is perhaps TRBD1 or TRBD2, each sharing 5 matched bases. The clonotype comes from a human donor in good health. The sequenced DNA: TGCAGCGTTGCGGGGCACAACTCCTACGAGCAGTACTTC. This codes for CSVAGHNSYEQYF.